Below, 6 T cell receptor beta chains from the same sample are listed, as sequenced in a study of beta chain features in type 1 diabetes. General observations from the study: Shortening of TCRB CDR3s, moderate but significant, appeared in all four CD4+ subsets of Type 1 diabetes patients.

Antigens of these TCRs are unknown. The whole isolated RNA underwent reverse transcription, so sequencing captured expressed TCRB transcripts. Produced via immunoSEQ multiplex PCR; TCRdb's table is partial and in-frame only. In the table there are around 240,000 clones, around 16% of which are singletons. The sample was naive CD4+ T cells from blood. These TCRs come from a man aged 30 to 39 with type 1 diabetes.

A remark on this clone: The same CDR3 can be traced to other DNA sequences in this sample. The V and J genes are TRBV7-9 and TRBJ2-1, with D perhaps TRBD1 or TRBD2 (6 bases each). The V and J ends lost 0 bases and 4 bases respectively, with 13 bases between them. CDR1 and CDR2 (germline): SEHNR, FQNEAQ (reference sequence). The CDR3 consists of 16 residues. The CDR3 DNA reads as TGTGCCAGCAGCTTAGCTCTGGCGGGGACATACAATGAGCAGTTCTTC. It yields the protein CASSLALAGTYNEQFF.

V usage is TRBV6-5 and J usage is TRBJ2-5; the D call may be TRBD1 or TRBD2 (5 bases each). Germline V lookup: CDR1 MNHEY, CDR2 SVGAGI. This CDR3 region has 16 residues. Trimming took off 2 bases at V and 2 bases at J, with 15 bases between the two ends. In DNA form, the CDR3 reads TGTGCCAGCAGTTACACACCGGGGCGCGGGCAAGAGACCCAGTACTTC. Its protein is CASSYTPGRGQETQYF.

Only a few counts were recorded for this clone. The J gene is TRBJ2-6, the V gene TRBV5-1, with D maybe TRBD2 (6 bases). Between the trimmed V and J ends, which lost 7 bases and 0 bases, there was a span of 8 bases. The CDR3 consists of 14 residues. CDR1 and CDR2 from the germline V gene are SGHRS and YFSETQ. The CDR3 reads CASGGISGANVLTF. CDR3 in DNA: TGCGCCAGCGGCGGGATCTCTGGGGCCAACGTCCTGACTTTC.

This chain connects TRBV18 to TRBJ2-2; D gene uncertain. V dropped 2 bases and J dropped 1 base, with 2 bases sitting between them. CDR3 length: 13 amino acids. Germline CDR1 reads KGHSH; CDR2 reads LQKENI. The chain's CDR3 is CASSPGNTGELFF. The CDR3, as DNA: TGTGCCAGCTCACCAGGGAACACCGGGGAGCTGTTTTTT.

This chain links TRBV4-1 with TRBJ2-7, with D tentatively TRBD2 (6 bases). Germline CDR1 and CDR2: MGHRA and YSYEKL. This CDR3 is built from 15 residues. V shed 0 bases and J shed 1 base, with 10 bases lying between them. DNA of the CDR3: TGCGCCAGCAGCCAAGATGGGACTTGGTCCTACGAGCAGTACTTC. It yields the protein CASSQDGTWSYEQYF.

In this sample, this clone turned up a few times. V gene TRBV29-1 combines with J gene TRBJ1-2, with 7 positions matching TRBD1. The CDR3 totals 15 residues. The V segment lost 4 bases and the J segment 7 bases; nucleotides outside the gene matches: 15. Germline CDR1 reads SQVTM; CDR2 reads ANQGSEA. The CDR3 region has the DNA TGCAGCGTTGCAACTGGGACAGACCTTCTCTCTGGCTACACCTTC. Amino acids: CSVATGTDLLSGYTF. Complete variable domain (other parts from reference TRBV29-1 and TRBJ1-2): SAVISQKPSRDICQRGTSLTIQCQVDSQVTMMFWYRQQPGQSLTLIATANQGSEATYESGFVIDKFPISRPNLTFSTLTVSNMSPEDSSIYLCSVATGTDLLSGYTFGSGTRLTVV.